These T cell receptor beta chains were read from a single sample in a study of cytomegalovirus exposure and HLA in healthy donors. Measured with immunoSEQ multiplex PCR; TCRdb has only the in-frame clones, and not every one. The sample comprises tens of thousands of clones, roughly 82% of which are singletons, and less than 4.5% rests with the top ten. Input material: PBMCs. The source is a young woman in good health and CMV-seronegative. CDR3s leave out the opening cysteine and the closing phenylalanine or tryptophan. Clone size is shown for a subset of rows, as once, few, many or a class of expanded clone.

. TRBV27 ASSFKGGWLVEQF
. TRBV9 ASSPRQPSSYNEQF
. TRBV6-1 ASSVSATNEKLF
. TRBV28 ATAFVRDRGNYGYT
. TRBV27 ASSFADSYEQY
. TRBV5-1 ASLAGANTGELF
. TRBV28 ASSLQGTYEQY
. TRBV21-1 ASSKSFGGDQPQH
. TRBV5-1 ASSFEQGSSPLH
once TRBV19 ASRVSETTGELF
. TRBV7-2 ASRAPGLAGGGGTQY
. TRBV6-5 ASSYSTVEYGYT
. TRBV5-1 ASSGDRTSYEQY
. TRBV19 ASSFTSESSYEQY
. TRBV5-1 ASSQGTGNMNTEAF
. TRBV7-2 ASSRQGMNTEAF
. TRBV11-2 ASSTRTGEQY
few TRBV27 ASSLLIESASGNF
. TRBV5-6 ASSLGGYNSPLH
. TRBV28 ASDRARNGYGYT
. TRBV7-2 ASSFDRTTIY
. TRBV6-5 ASRTGGSVYGYT
. TRBV7-3 ASSVSGGEHNEQF
. TRBV4-3 ASSQLSSDGEQF
. TRBV15 ATSRSGDGYT
. TRBV13 ASSYLGGRAPETQY
. TRBV18 ASSPTGGWLGGYT
. TRBV19 ASSPRSGLAGASYEQS
few TRBV10-1 ASSEGGQGRPVNTEAF
. TRBV7-2 ASSLTYSGWGYT
. TRBV2 ASSLQVSNQPQN
. TRBV29-1 SGGDSNTEAF
. TRBV4-1 ASISAGGNTEAF
. TRBV6-6 ASSSTGGANYGYT
. TRBV5-4 ASSLVLTSDSAGELF
. TRBV4-1 ASSQLFTGRTYEQY
. TRBV6-5 ASRILAGSEQF
. TRBV7-9 ASSLVRQGGNQPQH
. TRBV15 ATSRGNRGLNEQY
. TRBV4-1 ASSAAEGTYEQY
. TRBV6-5 ASSYSTSGSTGELF
. TRBV6-5 ASSFFLSGANVLT
. TRBV5-6 ASSSWTSMNEQF
. TRBV15 ATSSSQDYYEQY
. TRBV6-5 ASRRNTEAF
. TRBV6-6 ASSYRESNTYEQY
. TRBV28 ASSSTTGSYNSPLH
. TRBV4-3 ASSPGGTEQY
once TRBV25-1 ASSDKTGEADEQY
. TRBV7-3 ASSWTSGGAIDEQF
. TRBV28 ASIPGGMAEAF
. TRBV7-2 ASSPSGGPYGYT
once TRBV6-1 ASSENTGSGANVLT
. TRBV4-1 ASSQHGRTGDSYEQY